These 31 T cell receptor beta chains were sequenced from one sample in a study of human T cells and chemical hapten exposure listed by TCRdb under 2021. This specimen's time point label, per the study, means: patch test 1, 2 weeks after DPC sensitization. The treatment or condition label corresponds to: therapeutic diphenylcyclopropenone sensitization with weekly scalp DPC. The library relied on RACE. Instrument used: NextSeq 500. TCRdb reran the public reads through fastp at Q25 and MiXCR, keeping productive beta chains. Identical CDR3 proteins give one entry, which carries the most common genes and DNA. The sample includes tens of thousands of distinct CDR3 sequences, with roughly 10% observed a single time. The top ten constitute around 4.2% of the sample. The sample was whole blood, taken in connection with sensitization to the hapten diphenylcyclopropenone (DPC). These receptors were taken from a woman aged 45-59 years with alopecia areata. Some clones in this sample may be carry-over from other donors' samples.

Many counts were recorded for this clonotype. The chain couples TRBV7-2 to TRBJ2-2, with D unclear. The V end lost 6 bases, the J end lost 7 bases, and 9 bases lay between the germline ends. The CDR3 extends over 12 amino acids. The germline V gene encodes CDR1 SGHTA and CDR2 FQGNSA. CDR3 in amino acids: CASRGPGGELFF. Here the CDR3 DNA reads TGTGCCAGCAGAGGGCCGGGCGGGGAGCTGTTTTTT. The whole variable domain, remainder taken from reference TRBV7-2 and TRBJ2-2, is GAGVSQSPSNKVTEKGKDVELRCDPISGHTALYWYRQSLGQGLEFLIYFQGNSAPDKSGLPSDRFSAERTGGSVSTLTIQRTQQEDSAVYLCASRGPGGELFFGEGSRLTVL.

The V and J genes are TRBV27 and TRBJ2-6; perhaps TRBD2 as D (5 bases). The length of the CDR3 is 18 residues. The V end was cut by 6 bases, the J end by 0 bases, with 18 bases between. In germline, CDR1 is MNHEY, CDR2 SMNVEV (reference sequence). The DNA for the CDR3 is TGTGCCAGCAGCTTAGAGGGCACGGTGAGCTCTGGGGCCAACGTCCTGACTTTC. Translation: CASSLEGTVSSGANVLTF.

This clonotype was picked up many times. This rearrangement joins TRBV14 to TRBJ2-2, with no clear D. Deletions cut 2 bases from V and 2 bases from J, with 12 bases between. This CDR3 has 16 amino acids. The germline CDR1 and CDR2 sequences are SGHDN and FVKESK. CDR3 sequence reads: CASSQFLFVNTGELFF. The CDR3, as DNA: TGTGCCAGCAGCCAATTTCTTTTTGTCAACACCGGGGAGCTGTTTTTT.

This clonotype was observed a handful of times. The chain recombines TRBV10-2 with TRBJ1-5; 7 bases agree with TRBD1. V lost 6 bases, J lost 5 bases, and 7 bases stayed unmatched. Germline V CDR1 and CDR2: WSHSY, SAAADI. This CDR3 has 14 amino acids. The CDR3 bases are TGCGCCAGCAGCACGACAGGGTTTGATCAGCCCCAGCATTTT. This translates into CASSTTGFDQPQHF.

V and J are TRBV6-4 and TRBJ2-3; D is perhaps TRBD1 (5 bases). The length of the CDR3 is 14 residues. The V and J ends lost 3 bases and 4 bases respectively, with 11 bases between them. CDR1 is MRHNA, CDR2 SNTAGT, per germline. The CDR3 here is CASSEGSRADTQYF. The CDR3 region has the DNA TGTGCCAGCAGTGAAGGTAGCAGGGCAGATACGCAGTATTTT.

This clonotype appeared a few times. The genes are TRBV5-5 and TRBJ2-2; D is possibly TRBD1 or TRBD2 (5 bases each). The length of the CDR3 is 16 residues. Trimming left V 3 bases short and J 6 bases short, with 18 bases between. Germline V gene lookup returns CDR1 SGHKS and CDR2 YYEKEE (reference sequence). The CDR3 loop reads CASSSRPGLSPGELFF. The CDR3 DNA sequence: TGTGCCAGCAGCTCGAGACCGGGGCTCAGTCCCGGGGAGCTGTTTTTT.

The chain links TRBV28 to TRBJ2-1; D is possibly TRBD2 (6 bases). The CDR3 covers 15 residues. V lost 4 bases, J lost 5 bases, and 15 bases lay in between. The germline V gene has CDR1 MDHEN and CDR2 SYDVKM. Here the CDR3 reads CASSSPREVDNEQFF. CDR3 DNA: TGTGCCAGCAGTTCCCCCAGGGAGGTGGACAATGAGCAGTTCTTC.

This clonotype was seen a few times. V gene TRBV11-2 combines with J gene TRBJ2-7, with 8 bases lining up with TRBD2. The CDR3 has 16 amino acids. J gave up 1 base and V 5 bases, and 10 bases lay outside the gene matches. The V gene's germline CDR1 is SGHAT and CDR2 FQNNGV. CDR3 residues: CASSSRLALPSYEQYF. CDR3 sequence (DNA): TGTGCCAGCAGCAGCAGACTAGCGCTGCCTTCCTACGAGCAGTACTTC.

The table lists this clonotype with many counts. The CDR3 is CATSNNRARERKFF. CDR3 DNA: TGTGCCACCTCAAATAACCGGGCCCGGGAGAGGAAGTTCTTC. This chain joins TRBV6-5 and TRBJ2-1; D possibly corresponds to TRBD2 (6 bases). This CDR3 is 14 amino acids long. In germline, CDR1 is MNHEY, CDR2 SVGAGI. Trimming cost V 10 bases and J 14 bases, with 27 bases left between them.

This chain joins TRBV5-8 and TRBJ2-7; maybe TRBD1 (6 bases). The CDR3 consists of 15 residues. CDR1 SGHTS and CDR2 YDEGEE come from the germline V gene. V lost 1 base and J lost 3, with 14 bases in between. Here the CDR3 reads CASSLKNRANYEQYF. Written as DNA, the CDR3 is TGTGCCAGCAGCTTGAAGAACAGGGCGAACTACGAGCAGTACTTC.

This clonotype was seen many times. The genes are TRBV14 and TRBJ1-1; unclear D gene. Germline assignment: CDR1 SGHDN and CDR2 FVKESK. V was trimmed by 3 bases and J by 2 bases, leaving 16 bases between them. CDR3 size: 16 residues. The CDR3 coding sequence is TGTGCCAGCAGCCAGTACAGTTCTAGGTTAAACACTGAAGCTTTCTTT. Translated, it gives CASSQYSSRLNTEAFF. Full variable domain (outside the CDR3, taken from reference TRBV14 and TRBJ1-1): EAGVTQFPSHSVIEKGQTVTLRCDPISGHDNLYWYRRVMGKEIKFLLHFVKESKQDESGMPNNRFLAERTGGTYSTLKVQPAELEDSGVYFCASSQYSSRLNTEAFFGQGTRLTVV.

The V call is TRBV5-1, the J call TRBJ2-2; D ambiguous. Trimming cost V 4 bases and J 3 bases, with 13 bases left between them. This CDR3 has 15 amino acids. The germline CDR1 and CDR2 sequences are SGHRS and YFSETQ. The CDR3 DNA is TGCGCCAGCAGCCTTCTGACTCCTGACACCGGGGAGCTGTTTTTT. The encoded protein is CASSLLTPDTGELFF.

This chain uses TRBV20-1 with TRBJ2-1; a possible D gene is TRBD2 (6 bases). The V gene's germline CDR1 is DFQATT and CDR2 SNEGSKA (reference sequence). Trimming pared 6 bases from V and 1 base from J, leaving 13 bases between. This CDR3 is built from 14 residues. This CDR3 is CSADSGDSYNEQFF. Written as DNA, the CDR3 is TGCAGTGCCGATAGCGGTGATTCCTACAATGAGCAGTTCTTC.

The chain links TRBV21-1 to TRBJ2-7; TRBD1, as called in the table, went unchecked against the DNA. TRBV21-1 constitutes a pseudogene. This CDR3 comprises 15 residues. This CDR3 reads CASSEPRTERGEQYV. The CDR3 nucleotides are TGTGCCAGCAGCGAACCGAGGACTGAAAGGGGCGAGCAGTACGTC.

Regarding this clonotype: This clone may be a read error of a much larger clone one base away. This is likely a read error, given that the CDR3 carries no conserved phenylalanine or tryptophan at its end. The chain joins TRBV29-1 to TRBJ2-7; D ambiguous. Trimming pared 7 bases from V and 4 bases from J, leaving 8 bases between. Looked up from germline, CDR1 is SQVTM and CDR2 is ANQGSEA. The CDR3 totals 10 residues. The CDR3 loop reads CSGQKYEQYI. The CDR3, as DNA: TGCAGCGGCCAGAAGTACGAGCAGTACATC.

V and J are TRBV7-3 and TRBJ2-1, with a weak D call TRBD2 (6 bases). V gave up 2 bases and J gave up 10 bases, with 21 bases separating them. The CDR3 contains 16 residues. The V gene's germline CDR1 is SGHTA and CDR2 FQGTGA. In DNA, the CDR3 is TGTGCCAGCAGCTTAGGGTTTCCGGACTGGAGGGGAGAGCAGTTCTTC. It is translated as CASSLGFPDWRGEQFF.

This rearrangement joins TRBV11-2 to TRBJ2-2; possibly TRBD1 for D (5 bases). Germline lookup yields CDR1 SGHAT and CDR2 FQNNGV. The CDR3 is made up of 15 amino acids. V gave up 1 base and J gave up 4 bases, with 10 bases separating them. This chain's CDR3 is CASSLALGVTGELFF. As DNA, the CDR3 is TGTGCCAGCAGCTTAGCATTAGGGGTCACCGGGGAGCTGTTTTTT.

A note on this clonotype: This may be a read error: a much more frequent sequence differs by one nucleotide. V is TRBV6-2 or TRBV6-3 and J is TRBJ1-2; possibly TRBD1 for D (6 bases). Germline CDR1 reads MNHEY; CDR2 reads SVGEGT. The CDR3 has 15 residues. This chain's CDR3 is CVSSNTGTPVYGYTF. DNA for the CDR3: TGTGTCAGCAGTAACACCGGGACACCCGTCTATGGCTACACCTTC.

V gene TRBV30 combines with J gene TRBJ2-3; the D gene is possibly TRBD2 (6 bases). The CDR3 consists of 14 residues. Trimming took off 1 base at V and 0 bases at J, with 8 bases between the two ends. Germline-derived CDR1 and CDR2 are GTSNPN and SVGIG (reference sequence). The CDR3 reads CAWSGGGSTDTQYF. The CDR3 region has the DNA TGTGCCTGGAGTGGTGGGGGGAGCACAGATACGCAGTATTTT.

This clonotype was observed a few times. The V and J genes are TRBV19 and TRBJ1-2; tentative D call: TRBD1 (5 bases). V lost 7 bases to trimming and J lost 0 bases, with 12 bases between them. The germline gives CDR1 LNHDA, CDR2 SQIVND (reference sequence). The CDR3 is 14 residues long. CDR3 loop: CASTPGTSNYGYTF. The CDR3 DNA sequence: TGTGCCAGTACCCCGGGGACTTCTAACTATGGCTACACCTTC.

This clonotype has at least ten counts. The chain uses TRBV7-2 and TRBJ2-7, with 8 bases lining up with TRBD1. This CDR3 has 13 amino acids. V trimming: 5 bases; J trimming: 8 bases; junction bases outside the gene matches: 8. Germline lookup yields CDR1 SGHTA and CDR2 FQGNSA. The CDR3: CASSRETGVKQYF. CDR3 DNA sequence: TGTGCCAGCAGCCGGGAGACAGGGGTCAAGCAGTACTTC. The full variable domain, rest sourced from reference TRBV7-2 and TRBJ2-7, is GAGVSQSPSNKVTEKGKDVELRCDPISGHTALYWYRQSLGQGLEFLIYFQGNSAPDKSGLPSDRFSAERTGGSVSTLTIQRTQQEDSAVYLCASSRETGVKQYFGPGTRLTVT.

The chain couples TRBV7-2 to TRBJ2-3; 7 bases fit TRBD2. J gave up 2 bases and V 7 bases, and 12 bases lay outside the gene matches. CDR3 size: 16 residues. Germline loops: CDR1 SGHTA, CDR2 FQGNSA. In DNA form, the CDR3 reads TGTGCCAGCAACCCCAAACCGGGACTAAACACAGATACGCAGTATTTT. This encodes CASNPKPGLNTDTQYF.

This clonotype was counted between two and nine times. The gene calls are TRBV29-1 and TRBJ1-1; a possible D gene is TRBD1 (5 bases). V was cut by 6 bases and J by 7 bases, with 15 bases left in between. This CDR3 has 12 amino acids. CDR1 is SQVTM, CDR2 ANQGSEA, per germline. This CDR3 reads CSVEGPGNEAFF. CDR3 DNA sequence: TGCAGCGTCGAGGGACCAGGGAATGAAGCTTTCTTT.

The chain links TRBV7-2 to TRBJ1-2; the D gene is possibly TRBD1 (5 bases). CDR3 length equals 14 residues. The germline V gene has CDR1 SGHTA and CDR2 FQGNSA. V gave up 3 bases and J gave up 4 bases, with 12 bases separating them. DNA of the CDR3: TGTGCCAGCAGCTTTCCGGGACTGAGCTATGGCTACACCTTC. Protein product: CASSFPGLSYGYTF. The whole variable domain, remainder taken from reference TRBV7-2 and TRBJ1-2, is GAGVSQSPSNKVTEKGKDVELRCDPISGHTALYWYRQSLGQGLEFLIYFQGNSAPDKSGLPSDRFSAERTGGSVSTLTIQRTQQEDSAVYLCASSFPGLSYGYTFGSGTRLTVV.

This clonotype occurred many times. This rearrangement joins TRBV6-6 to TRBJ1-1, with 9 bases matching TRBD1. Germline loops: CDR1 MNHNY, CDR2 SVGAGI (reference sequence). This CDR3 contains 17 residues. With 6 bases clipped from V and 1 base from J, the junction kept 12 bases outside the gene matches. In DNA, the CDR3 is TGTGCCAGCAGCCCCGACAGGGGGATTTACCCGAACACTGAAGCTTTCTTT. Protein sequence: CASSPDRGIYPNTEAFF.

The chain employs TRBV29-1 and TRBJ2-7, with 11 positions matching TRBD1. Germline CDR1 reads SQVTM; CDR2 reads ANQGSEA. Unmatched junction bases numbered 5, after V lost 4 bases and J lost 0 bases. The CDR3 is 15 amino acids. Here the CDR3 reads CSVVRGTGGSYEQYF. CDR3 coding DNA: TGCAGCGTTGTTAGGGGGACAGGGGGCTCCTACGAGCAGTACTTC.

The rearrangement uses TRBV25-1 and TRBJ2-1, with TRBD1 as a possible D gene (6 bases). V dropped 2 bases and J dropped 7 bases, with 6 bases sitting between them. CDR3 size: 12 residues. CDR1 and CDR2 from the germline V gene are MGHDK and SYGVNS. The CDR3, as DNA: TGTGCCAGCAGTGAACAGGGGAATGAGCAGTTCTTC. Residues: CASSEQGNEQFF.

In this sample, this clonotype turned up a few times. The chain links TRBV6-5 to TRBJ2-7, with TRBD1 matching 8 bases. The CDR3 runs to 14 residues. Per the germline V gene, CDR1 is MNHEY and CDR2 is SVGAGI. V was pared by 5 bases and J by 0 bases, with 3 bases of the junction left unmatched. The CDR3 sequence is CASSTGGSSYEQYF. Here the CDR3 DNA reads TGTGCCAGCAGTACAGGGGGAAGCTCCTACGAGCAGTACTTC.

The chain joins TRBV24-1 to TRBJ2-1; tentatively, D is TRBD1 (5 bases). CDR3 size: 17 residues. Germline V gene sequence: CDR1 KGHDR, CDR2 SFDVKD. The V gene lost 4 bases and the J gene lost 5 bases, with 20 bases spanning the gap. CDR3 protein: CATSDWRQGRPDNEQFF. The CDR3 region has the DNA TGTGCCACCAGTGACTGGCGGCAGGGCCGACCGGACAATGAGCAGTTCTTC.

This clonotype showed up just a few times. The chain joins TRBV28 to TRBJ1-1, with D possibly TRBD1 on 6 matching bases. CDR3 length: 15 amino acids. V was clipped by 7 bases and J by 1 base, with 16 bases between them. Germline V gene sequence: CDR1 MDHEN, CDR2 SYDVKM. Here the CDR3 DNA reads TGTGCCAGCACCTCGGGGGCAGGGTGGAACACTGAAGCTTTCTTT. It yields the protein CASTSGAGWNTEAFF.

In its sample, this clonotype was seen many times. The rearrangement uses TRBV20-1 and TRBJ2-7; 9 positions match TRBD1. The CDR3 totals 17 residues. Trimming took 4 bases from V and 0 from J; bases not matched to a gene: 13. Germline V gene data show CDR1 as DFQATT and CDR2 as SNEGSKA (reference sequence). The CDR3 DNA follows: TGCAGTGCTACCCCGGGACAGGGTGTCCTCCCCTCCTACGAGCAGTACTTC. Its protein is CSATPGQGVLPSYEQYF.